The 22 T cell receptor beta chains listed next were all sequenced from one sample in a study of OX40 agonist ivuxolimab in advanced cancers. Only in-frame clones appear in the TCRdb table, and some are missing; sequencing was by immunoSEQ multiplex PCR. This table holds about 69,000 clones, about 85% found once. Sample: CD4+ or CD8+ T cells sorted from blood, taken in a trial of the OX40 agonist ivuxolimab. The source of these receptors is an adult with an advanced solid tumor such as melanoma, head and neck, liver or kidney cancer.

This clone was found once. The chain carries TRBV7-2 and TRBJ1-6; D perhaps matches TRBD1 (5 bases). The length of the CDR3 is 14 residues. V lost 1 base, J lost 14 bases, and 15 bases lay in between. Germline V gene lookup returns CDR1 SGHTA and CDR2 FQGNSA. The CDR3 reads CASSLGGTQVSLHF. CDR3 nucleotide sequence: TGTGCCAGCAGCTTAGGTGGGACGCAAGTTTCCCTCCACTTT.

There are a few counts of this clone. The V gene is TRBV7-9, the J gene TRBJ1-3; D unresolved. V was pared by 3 bases and J by 2 bases, with 2 bases between. Germline-derived CDR1 and CDR2 are SEHNR and FQNEAQ (reference sequence). This CDR3 comprises 12 residues. The CDR3 bases are TGTGCCAGCAGCTTCCCTGGAAACACCATATATTTT. The encoded protein is CASSFPGNTIYF.

V gene TRBV5-1 combines with J gene TRBJ2-1; D ambiguous. Looked up from germline, CDR1 is SGHRS and CDR2 is YFSETQ. This CDR3 is built from 17 residues. The V gene lost 2 bases and the J gene lost 0 bases, with 15 bases spanning the gap. The CDR3 loop reads CASSLGRPRSSYNEQFF. The DNA for the CDR3 is TGCGCCAGCAGCTTAGGCCGACCCCGAAGCTCCTACAATGAGCAGTTCTTC.

This clone is a singleton in its sample. The chain joins TRBV18 to TRBJ1-4; 8 bases match TRBD1. Germline V CDR1 and CDR2: KGHSH, LQKENI. V lost 3 bases and J lost 7; bases outside the gene matches: 7. This CDR3 has 15 amino acids. The CDR3 sequence is CASSPGDRWGEKLFF. Here the CDR3 DNA reads TGTGCCAGCTCACCCGGGGACAGGTGGGGTGAAAAACTGTTTTTT.

This chain's CDR3 is CATRPRGLATNEKLFF. CDR3 bases: TGTGCCACCCGCCCGCGGGGGCTCGCAACTAATGAAAAACTGTTTTTT. This chain connects TRBV19 to TRBJ1-4, with D possibly being TRBD1 (6 bases). The CDR3 is 16 amino acids. Per germline, CDR1 LNHDA and CDR2 SQIVND (reference sequence). V was shortened by 10 bases and J by 0 bases, with 18 bases between the two germline ends.

In this sample, this clone turned up a few times. The rearrangement joins TRBV28 to TRBJ2-2; D possibly corresponds to TRBD2 (6 bases). Trimming removed 7 bases from V and 2 bases from J, with 20 bases in between. CDR3 length: 17 amino acids. Looked up from germline, CDR1 is MDHEN and CDR2 is SYDVKM. The CDR3 DNA reads as TGTGCCAGCAATCGTCTGATTAGCGGAGGAAACACCGGGGAGCTGTTTTTT. This gives the protein CASNRLISGGNTGELFF.

This chain joins TRBV18 and TRBJ2-2, with D tentatively TRBD1 (6 bases). The CDR3 extends over 15 amino acids. Germline V gene data show CDR1 as KGHSH and CDR2 as LQKENI. V was pared by 5 bases and J by 2 bases, with 12 bases between. This chain's CDR3 is CASSASGVNTGELFF. The CDR3 DNA follows: TGTGCCAGCTCAGCCTCAGGGGTTAACACCGGGGAGCTGTTTTTT.

This chain uses TRBV28 with TRBJ2-7; TRBD2 is a possible D gene (5 bases). V was trimmed by 7 bases and J by 2 bases, leaving 12 bases between them. CDR1 is MDHEN, CDR2 SYDVKM, per germline. This CDR3 has 13 residues. CDR3: CASTPGLTYEQYF. DNA for the CDR3: TGTGCCAGCACTCCCGGACTTACCTACGAGCAGTACTTC.

A few counts support this clone. V is TRBV5-4 and J is TRBJ2-2; 10 bases match TRBD2. The CDR3 totals 17 residues. Trimming at V came to 0 bases and at J to 8 bases, leaving 10 bases not matched to a gene. Looked up from germline, CDR1 is SGHNT and CDR2 is YYREEE (reference sequence). The DNA for the CDR3 is TGTGCCAGCAGCTTGGCGGGACTAGCGACCCGGGGAGGGGAGCTGTTTTTT. This gives the protein CASSLAGLATRGGELFF.

About this clone: The conserved phenylalanine or tryptophan normally closing the CDR3 is absent here, so this likely arose from a read error. Because the CDR3's place on the DNA is in doubt, the DNA is left out and the CDR3 is given as listed by TCRdb. This chain joins TRBV28 and TRBJ1-4; the table calls TRBD1, which could not be checked here. Germline V gene sequence: CDR1 MDHEN, CDR2 SYDVKM. The CDR3 adds up to 10 amino acids, both ends counted. This chain's CDR3 is CASSFHRGGV.

V usage is TRBV19 and J usage is TRBJ1-5, with 7 positions matching TRBD1. The V gene's germline CDR1 is LNHDA and CDR2 SQIVND (reference sequence). This CDR3 spans 14 amino acids. J gave up 4 bases and V 7 bases, and 7 bases lay outside the gene matches. CDR3 protein: CASTVRDRNQPQHF. CDR3 nucleotide sequence: TGTGCCAGTACGGTTCGGGACAGAAATCAGCCCCAGCATTTT.

The chain links TRBV7-7 to TRBJ2-1, with D unclear. The CDR3 has 15 amino acids. Trimming took 3 bases from V and 3 from J, leaving 12 bases between them. CDR1 and CDR2 (germline): SSHAT, FNYEAQ (reference sequence). This CDR3 is CASSFGGGGYNEQFF. The CDR3 DNA reads as TGTGCCAGCAGCTTTGGTGGCGGTGGCTACAATGAGCAGTTCTTC.

The gene calls are TRBV23-1 and TRBJ2-1; D is unclear. TRBV23-1 is an ORF; its function is uncertain. V was shortened by 4 bases and J by 3 bases, with 10 bases between the two germline ends. This CDR3 has 14 amino acids. This chain's CDR3 is CASSLTFNYNEQFF. Written as DNA, the CDR3 is TGCGCCAGCAGTCTAACCTTTAACTACAATGAGCAGTTCTTC.

This chain joins TRBV5-4 and TRBJ2-7, with 9 nucleotides matching TRBD1. V was pared by 4 bases and J by 4 bases, with 9 bases of the junction left unmatched. CDR1 and CDR2 (germline): SGHNT, YYREEE (reference sequence). CDR3 length: 15 amino acids. In nucleotides, the CDR3 is TGTGCCAGCAGCCCGGCCAGGGACAGGGCGTACGAGCAGTACTTC. Its protein is CASSPARDRAYEQYF. Using reference TRBV5-4 and TRBJ2-7 for the parts outside the CDR3, the full variable domain is ETGVTQSPTHLIKTRGQQVTLRCSSQSGHNTVSWYQQALGQGPQFIFQYYREEENGRGNFPPRFSGLQFPNYSSELNVNALELDDSALYLCASSPARDRAYEQYFGPGTRLTVT.

The V gene is TRBV5-5, the J gene TRBJ2-5; a weak D match, TRBD2 (5 bases). In germline, CDR1 is SGHKS, CDR2 YYEKEE (reference sequence). The CDR3 consists of 13 residues. Deletions cut 4 bases from V and 0 bases from J, with 7 bases between. The CDR3 reads CASSRRDQETQYF. The CDR3 DNA reads as TGTGCCAGCAGCCGGCGGGACCAAGAGACCCAGTACTTC.

The chain employs TRBV28 and TRBJ1-4; TRBD1 matches 7 bases. CDR1 and CDR2 from the germline V gene are MDHEN and SYDVKM. The CDR3 is made up of 15 amino acids. With V trimmed by 5 bases and J by 7 bases, 10 bases remained unmatched. The CDR3 nucleotides read TGTGCCAGCAGTCGACAGGGTTTTGGAAGTGAAAAACTGTTTTTT. Its protein product is CASSRQGFGSEKLFF. Full variable domain (remainder filled in from reference TRBV28 and TRBJ1-4): DVKVTQSSRYLVKRTGEKVFLECVQDMDHENMFWYRQDPGLGLRLIYFSYDVKMKEKGDIPEGYSVSREKKERFSLILESASTNQTSMYLCASSRQGFGSEKLFFGSGTQLSVL.

This chain joins TRBV7-8 and TRBJ2-7, with 9 bases lining up with TRBD1. Germline V gives CDR1 SGHVS, CDR2 FQNEAQ. The CDR3 runs 18 residues. With V trimmed by 4 bases and J by 0 bases, 13 bases remained unmatched. CDR3 nucleotides: TGTGCCAGCAGCTCCGGGACAGGGTCTACTATAAGCTCCTACGAGCAGTACTTC. It specifies CASSSGTGSTISSYEQYF.

The chain employs TRBV11-2 and TRBJ1-4, with D uncertain. The germline CDR1 and CDR2 sequences are SGHAT and FQNNGV. V was pared by 6 bases and J by 3 bases, with 8 bases between. The length of the CDR3 is 13 residues. The CDR3 region is CASSGGANEKLFF. In nucleotides, the CDR3 is TGTGCCAGCAGTGGCGGGGCTAATGAAAAACTGTTTTTT.

The rearrangement uses TRBV2 and TRBJ2-2; D is unclear. V gave up 1 base and J gave up 3 bases, with 9 bases separating them. Germline CDR1 and CDR2: SNHLY and FYNNEI. CDR3 size: 15 residues. The DNA of the CDR3 is TGTGCCAGCAGTGAAGGCTTGAGGTACACCGGGGAGCTGTTTTTT. Amino acid sequence: CASSEGLRYTGELFF.

This clone appeared a few times. The gene calls are TRBV14 and TRBJ2-5; possibly TRBD1 or TRBD2 for D (6 bases each). With 3 bases removed from V and 5 bases from J, the gap between germline ends came to 19 bases. The CDR3 contains 16 residues. CDR1 is SGHDN and CDR2 is FVKESK in the germline V gene. The CDR3 is CASSQGGQGSLETQYF. The CDR3 DNA is TGTGCCAGCAGCCAGGGGGGTCAGGGGTCGTTGGAGACCCAGTACTTC.

This chain joins TRBV7-8 and TRBJ2-5, with a possible D match to TRBD2 (6 bases). Germline V lookup: CDR1 SGHVS, CDR2 FQNEAQ. There are 16 residues in the CDR3. Trimming shortened V by 5 bases and J by 3 bases, and 19 bases separated the two germline ends. CDR3 protein: CASSPGVGDYEETQYF. For the CDR3, the DNA is TGTGCCAGCAGCCCGGGGGTAGGGGATTATGAAGAGACCCAGTACTTC.

The chain couples TRBV6-5 to TRBJ1-4; D is perhaps TRBD1 (5 bases). The length of the CDR3 is 15 residues. Trimming pared 6 bases from V and 5 bases from J, leaving 16 bases between. Germline lookup yields CDR1 MNHEY and CDR2 SVGAGI. The CDR3 protein is CASSHPPGINEKLFF. The CDR3 bases are TGTGCCAGCAGCCACCCTCCAGGGATCAATGAAAAACTGTTTTTT.